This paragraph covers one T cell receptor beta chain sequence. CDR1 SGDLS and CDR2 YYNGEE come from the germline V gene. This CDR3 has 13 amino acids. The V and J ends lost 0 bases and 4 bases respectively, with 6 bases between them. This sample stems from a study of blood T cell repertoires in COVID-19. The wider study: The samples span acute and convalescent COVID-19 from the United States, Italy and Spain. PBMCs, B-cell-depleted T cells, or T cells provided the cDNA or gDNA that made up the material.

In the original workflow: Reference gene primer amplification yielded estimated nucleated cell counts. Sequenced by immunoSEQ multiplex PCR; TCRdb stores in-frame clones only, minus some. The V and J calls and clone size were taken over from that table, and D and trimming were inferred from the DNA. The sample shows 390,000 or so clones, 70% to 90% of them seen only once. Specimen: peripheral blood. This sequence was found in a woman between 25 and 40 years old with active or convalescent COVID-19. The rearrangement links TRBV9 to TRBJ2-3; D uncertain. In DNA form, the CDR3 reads TGTGCCAGCAGCGTAGCCCGGGCAGATACGCAGTATTTT. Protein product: CASSVARADTQYF.